Listed below are T cell receptor beta chains from one sample, sequenced in a study of T-cell memory formation after mild COVID-19. TCRdb reprocessed the 5' RACE reads via MiXCR and lists one record per CDR3 protein. The data show around 500,000 distinct CDR3 sequences, approximately 18% seen once. The source material was PBMCs or a T cell subset sorted from them (not recorded which). Receptors were obtained from an adult woman who had mild COVID-19 (a few samples of this study predate the infection). Cell type and time point are not known. Both conserved end residues are part of each CDR3. Fields, in order: CDR3 length, clone size, V gene, D gene, J gene, CDR3 protein, CDR3 DNA. A D gene is named only where the DNA matches it firmly. Clone size is shown for a subset of rows, as once, few, many or a class of expanded clone.

length: 9; size: .; V: TRBV5-8; D: .; J: TRBJ2-7; CDR3: CASSTHQPF; DNA: TGTGCCAGCAGCACACACCAACCATTC
length: 15; size: .; V: TRBV30; D: .; J: TRBJ1-2; CDR3: CAWSELEAGWFGYTF; DNA: TGTGCCTGGAGTGAACTAGAGGCAGGGTGGTTTGGCTACACCTTC
length: 14; size: .; V: TRBV7-9; D: .; J: TRBJ1-4; CDR3: CASSLQATNEKLFF; DNA: TGTGCCAGCAGTCTACAAGCAACTAATGAAAAACTGTTTTTT
length: 15; size: few; V: TRBV20-1; D: .; J: TRBJ1-6; CDR3: CSARGRTSYNSPLHF; DNA: TGCAGTGCTAGAGGGCGTACCTCTTATAATTCACCCCTCCACTTT
length: 16; size: .; V: TRBV19; D: .; J: TRBJ1-4; CDR3: CASSNPFVGSNEKLFF; DNA: TGTGCCAGTAGCAACCCCTTCGTGGGCTCTAATGAAAAACTGTTTTTT
length: 13; size: .; V: TRBV6-5; D: .; J: TRBJ1-2; CDR3: CASSRLANYGYTF; DNA: TGTGCCAGCAGCCGGCTTGCAAACTATGGCTACACCTTC
length: 12; size: .; V: TRBV7-8; D: .; J: TRBJ2-3; CDR3: CASSLVGSGSPF; DNA: .
length: 13; size: few; V: TRBV10-3; D: TRBD2; J: TRBJ2-7; CDR3: CAIGLAESYEQYF; DNA: TGTGCCATCGGACTAGCGGAGTCCTACGAGCAGTACTTC
length: 15; size: once; V: TRBV7-2; D: TRBD2; J: TRBJ2-1; CDR3: CASSLGAGTYNEQFF; DNA: TGTGCCAGCAGCTTGGGAGCGGGGACCTACAATGAGCAGTTCTTC
length: 16; size: .; V: TRBV20-1; D: TRBD2; J: TRBJ2-2; CDR3: CSARGRLAGGNGELFF; DNA: TGCAGTGCTAGGGGCCGACTAGCGGGGGGGAACGGGGAGCTGTTTTTT
length: 12; size: few; V: TRBV2; D: .; J: TRBJ2-3; CDR3: CASSDSVNTQYF; DNA: TGTGCCAGCAGTGATTCGGTCAATACGCAGTATTTT
length: 11; size: .; V: TRBV4-1; D: .; J: TRBJ1-1; CDR3: CASMSGGSAFF; DNA: TGCGCCAGCATGTCCGGGGGTTCAGCTTTCTTT
length: 16; size: .; V: TRBV4-1; D: .; J: TRBJ1-5; CDR3: CASSQGETVSNQPQHF; DNA: TGCGCCAGCAGCCAAGGGGAGACAGTTAGCAATCAGCCCCAGCATTTT
length: 15; size: few; V: TRBV5-1; D: .; J: TRBJ1-5; CDR3: CASSLGDLPNQPQHF; DNA: TGCGCCAGCAGCTTGGGCGACTTACCAAATCAGCCCCAGCATTTT
length: 15; size: few; V: TRBV24-1; D: TRBD1; J: TRBJ2-2; CDR3: CATSPRGLRTGELFF; DNA: TGTGCCACCAGTCCCAGGGGGCTTCGGACCGGGGAGCTGTTTTTT
length: 14; size: .; V: TRBV5-1; D: .; J: TRBJ1-5; CDR3: CASSQDGDSRPQHF; DNA: TGCGCCAGCAGCCAGGACGGAGACTCCCGGCCCCAGCATTTT
length: 16; size: .; V: TRBV10-3; D: .; J: TRBJ1-1; CDR3: CAISAGGQGFDTEAFF; DNA: TGTGCCATCAGTGCTGGGGGGCAGGGGTTCGACACTGAAGCTTTCTTT
length: 14; size: .; V: TRBV12-3/TRBV12-4; D: .; J: TRBJ2-5; CDR3: CASSLERGQETQYF; DNA: TGTGCCAGCAGTTTAGAAAGGGGGCAAGAGACCCAGTACTTC
length: 17; size: few; V: TRBV7-3; D: .; J: TRBJ2-1; CDR3: CASSHGYGITAYNEQFF; DNA: TGTGCCAGCAGCCACGGTTATGGGATCACCGCCTACAATGAGCAGTTCTTC
length: 13; size: .; V: TRBV19; D: .; J: TRBJ2-1; CDR3: CASSIVQGNEQFF; DNA: TGTGCCAGTAGTATCGTTCAGGGCAATGAGCAGTTCTTC
length: 14; size: .; V: TRBV14; D: .; J: TRBJ2-5; CDR3: CASSQDSGGETQYF; DNA: TGTGCCAGCAGCCAAGACAGCGGAGGAGAGACCCAGTACTTC
length: 15; size: few; V: TRBV20-1; D: TRBD2; J: TRBJ2-3; CDR3: CSARVTSGRGNTQYF; DNA: TGCAGTGCTAGAGTGACTAGCGGGAGAGGAAATACGCAGTATTTT
length: 13; size: few; V: TRBV24-1; D: .; J: TRBJ2-7; CDR3: CATSDRDIYEQYF; DNA: TGTGCCACCAGTGACCGGGACATCTACGAGCAGTACTTC
length: 14; size: few; V: TRBV29-1; D: TRBD2; J: TRBJ2-5; CDR3: CSVGPSGGLKTQYF; DNA: TGCAGCGTTGGGCCTAGCGGGGGATTAAAGACCCAGTACTTC
length: 17; size: .; V: TRBV7-2; D: TRBD1; J: TRBJ1-2; CDR3: CASSPGGQGAPLYGYTF; DNA: TGTGCCAGCAGTCCGGGGGGACAGGGGGCCCCCCTCTATGGCTACACCTTC
length: 16; size: .; V: TRBV5-4; D: .; J: TRBJ2-7; CDR3: CASSLALGVGAYEQYF; DNA: TGTGCCAGCAGCTTGGCCCTCGGTGTTGGGGCCTACGAGCAGTACTTC
length: 15; size: many; V: TRBV2; D: .; J: TRBJ2-1; CDR3: CASTRPPGHSNEQFF; DNA: TGTGCCAGTACACGCCCCCCTGGACACTCCAATGAGCAGTTCTTC
length: 19; size: .; V: TRBV12-3/TRBV12-4; D: TRBD2; J: TRBJ2-1; CDR3: CASSPSGLAGGSSYNEQFF; DNA: TGTGCCAGCAGCCCCTCTGGACTAGCGGGGGGGAGCTCCTACAATGAGCAGTTCTTC
length: 13; size: .; V: TRBV7-2; D: .; J: TRBJ1-5; CDR3: CASSLASGQPQHF; DNA: TGTGCCAGCAGCTTAGCGTCGGGTCAGCCCCAGCATTTT
length: 13; size: .; V: TRBV29-1; D: .; J: TRBJ2-7; CDR3: CSAGLEVPYEQYF; DNA: TGCAGCGCCGGGTTAGAGGTACCCTACGAGCAGTACTTC